This TCR beta chain is from a study of blood T cell repertoires in COVID-19. CDR3 size: 16 residues. Trimming cost V 0 bases and J 6 bases, with 14 bases left between them. Germline V gene data show CDR1 as LGHNA and CDR2 as YSLEER. Measured with immunoSEQ multiplex PCR; TCRdb has only the in-frame clones, and not every one. The data contain tens of thousands of clones, over 80% of them seen just once; the ten biggest clones take up about 2.5%. The TCR originated in a man older than 75 with active or convalescent COVID-19. The gene calls are TRBV4-3 and TRBJ1-4, with D hard to call. Sequencing was performed on peripheral blood. Here the CDR3 DNA reads TGCGCCAGCAGCCAAGATCGTGGTGGCGGGGATGAAAAACTGTTTTTT. Amino acids: CASSQDRGGGDEKLFF.